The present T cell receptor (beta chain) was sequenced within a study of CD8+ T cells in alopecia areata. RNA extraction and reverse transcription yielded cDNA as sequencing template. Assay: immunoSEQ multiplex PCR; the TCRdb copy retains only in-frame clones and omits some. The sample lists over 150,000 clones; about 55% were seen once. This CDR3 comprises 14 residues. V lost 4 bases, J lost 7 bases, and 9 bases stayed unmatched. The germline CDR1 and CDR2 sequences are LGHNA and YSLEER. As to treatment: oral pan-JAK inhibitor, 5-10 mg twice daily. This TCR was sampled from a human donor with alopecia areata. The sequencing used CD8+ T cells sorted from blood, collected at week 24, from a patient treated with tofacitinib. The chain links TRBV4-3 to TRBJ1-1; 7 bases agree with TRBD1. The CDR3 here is CASSPRQGPNEAFF. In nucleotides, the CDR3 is TGCGCCAGCAGCCCTCGACAGGGACCCAATGAAGCTTTCTTT.